Listed here are 14 T cell receptor beta chains from one sample, sequenced in a study of blood T cell repertoires in COVID-19. Here immunoSEQ multiplex PCR was the method, and the copy in TCRdb shows in-frame clones only, minus some. The sample has some 230,000 clones, more than 75% seen once. The specimen was peripheral blood. These receptor sequences come from a man aged 35-49 years with acute or convalescent COVID-19.

V usage is TRBV9 and J usage is TRBJ1-1; TRBD1 matches at 7 bases. CDR3 length equals 16 residues. The trim removed 3 bases at V and 1 base at J, leaving 9 bases unmatched. Germline V CDR1 and CDR2: SGDLS, YYNGEE. The CDR3 loop reads CASSAPTGAGNTEAFF. The CDR3 DNA reads as TGTGCCAGCAGCGCCCCTACAGGGGCGGGGAACACTGAAGCTTTCTTT.

This clone was counted only a few times. This chain connects TRBV9 to TRBJ1-1; D is possibly TRBD1 (6 bases). From germline, CDR1 is SGDLS and CDR2 YYNGEE. The CDR3 has 15 amino acids. V was clipped by 3 bases and J by 3 bases, with 15 bases between them. The CDR3 is CASSGKQGSDTEAFF. DNA for the CDR3: TGTGCCAGCAGCGGGAAACAGGGAAGCGACACTGAAGCTTTCTTT.

Only a few counts were recorded for this clone. The chain combines TRBV18 with TRBJ1-3; D perhaps matches TRBD1 (6 bases). The CDR3 runs 15 residues. Between the trimmed V and J ends, which lost 0 bases and 5 bases, there was a span of 11 bases. Germline V CDR1 and CDR2: KGHSH, LQKENI. The CDR3 coding sequence is TGTGCCAGCTCACCACCGGGGACATCGAGAAACACCATATATTTT. Translating gives CASSPPGTSRNTIYF.

The chain joins TRBV30 to TRBJ2-2, with D tentatively TRBD1 (5 bases). The CDR3 extends over 14 amino acids. V lost 0 bases and J 5 bases, leaving 10 bases between the germline ends. The germline V gene has CDR1 GTSNPN and CDR2 SVGIG (reference sequence). Here the CDR3 reads CAWSVQGRTGELFF. CDR3 sequence (DNA): TGTGCCTGGAGTGTGCAGGGCCGGACCGGGGAGCTGTTTTTT.

This rearrangement joins TRBV18 to TRBJ1-2; D is unresolved. The germline V gene has CDR1 KGHSH and CDR2 LQKENI. The V end was cut by 2 bases, the J end by 0 bases, with 13 bases between. CDR3 length: 16 residues. The CDR3 loop is CASSPLPGAANYGYTF. In nucleotides, the CDR3 is TGTGCCAGCTCACCATTGCCAGGTGCAGCTAACTATGGCTACACCTTC.

The chain joins TRBV7-2 to TRBJ1-1; D might be TRBD1 (5 bases). This CDR3 is 14 amino acids long. The V gene lost 5 bases and the J gene lost 6 bases, with 16 bases spanning the gap. In germline, CDR1 is SGHTA, CDR2 FQGNSA. For the CDR3, the DNA is TGTGCCAGCAGCCTTGTGGGGGGAAAAGCTGAAGCTTTCTTT. The encoded protein is CASSLVGGKAEAFF.

The rearrangement links TRBV2 to TRBJ1-3, with TRBD1 matching over 8 bases. V trimming: 3 bases; J trimming: 3 bases; junction bases outside the gene matches: 13. The CDR3 is 18 residues long. The germline CDR1 and CDR2 sequences are SNHLY and FYNNEI. Here the CDR3 DNA reads TGTGCCAGCAGTGATTCGAGGCGGACAGGGCTGGATGGAAACACCATATATTTT. It yields the protein CASSDSRRTGLDGNTIYF.

For this clone: One junction end does not reproduce the germline sequence, and a read error may be involved. The V call is TRBV6-6, the J call TRBJ2-7; maybe TRBD1 (5 bases). The CDR3 covers 14 residues. Germline assignment: CDR1 MNHNY and CDR2 SVGAGI (reference sequence). CDR3: CTSSLVGRSYEQYF. The CDR3, as DNA: TGTACCAGCAGCCTGGTGGGGCGTTCCTACGAGCAGTACTTC.

This chain joins TRBV3-1 (or the pseudogene TRBV3-2) and TRBJ2-3; 7 positions agree with TRBD2. This CDR3 region has 16 residues. Germline CDR1 is LGHDT and CDR2 is YNNKEL (reference sequence). Trimming at V came to 1 base and at J to 4 bases, leaving 8 bases not matched to a gene. CDR3 bases: TGTGCCAGCAGCCAAGGGGGGAGGGGTCCCTCAGATACGCAGTATTTT. It is translated as CASSQGGRGPSDTQYF.

The gene calls are TRBV5-1 and TRBJ1-6; D perhaps matches TRBD1 (6 bases). Per germline, CDR1 SGHRS and CDR2 YFSETQ. The V gene lost 2 bases and the J gene lost 7 bases, with 10 bases spanning the gap. The CDR3 is made up of 14 amino acids. CDR3: CASSFEGVNSPLHF. CDR3 in DNA: TGCGCCAGCAGCTTTGAGGGGGTGAATTCACCCCTCCACTTT.

J is TRBJ2-3 and V is TRBV7-8; 10 positions agree with TRBD2. The CDR3 has 15 residues. From germline, CDR1 is SGHVS and CDR2 FQNEAQ. V gave up 5 bases and J gave up 6 bases; unmatched junction bases: 8. The CDR3 here is CASSAQTSGVDTQYF. In DNA, the CDR3 is TGTGCCAGCAGCGCCCAAACTAGCGGGGTTGATACGCAGTATTTT.

In nucleotides, the CDR3 is TGTGCCAGCAGTGACGGTCTAGGAGAGACCCAGTACTTC. Residues: CASSDGLGETQYF. The V call is TRBV6-4, the J call TRBJ2-5, with D unclear. The CDR3 is 13 amino acids. V was trimmed by 2 bases and J by 4 bases, leaving 8 bases between them. The V gene's germline CDR1 is MRHNA and CDR2 SNTAGT.

The V call is TRBV2, the J call TRBJ1-1; the match to TRBD1 covers 7 bases. After removal of 3 bases from V and 5 bases from J, the junction contained 9 bases not matched to a gene. The CDR3 is 15 residues long. From germline, CDR1 is SNHLY and CDR2 FYNNEI. The CDR3 loop reads CASSEVAGGSTEAFF. The CDR3 DNA sequence: TGTGCCAGCAGTGAGGTGGCAGGGGGGAGTACTGAAGCTTTCTTT.

The J gene is TRBJ2-1, the V gene TRBV25-1, with TRBD2 matching over 12 bases. Germline CDR1 reads MGHDK; CDR2 reads SYGVNS. CDR3 length: 18 residues. The J segment lost 7 bases and the V segment lost 1 base, leaving 11 bases of the junction unmatched. The CDR3 sequence: CASSELMTSGGVENEQFF. In nucleotides, the CDR3 is TGTGCCAGCAGTGAATTAATGACTAGCGGGGGCGTTGAGAATGAGCAGTTCTTC. Together with reference TRBV25-1 and TRBJ2-1, the CDR3 gives the full variable domain: EADIYQTPRYLVIGTGKKITLECSQTMGHDKMYWYQQDPGMELHLIHYSYGVNSTEKGDLSSESTVSRIRTEHFPLTLESARPSHTSQYLCASSELMTSGGVENEQFFGPGTRLTVL.